These T cell receptor beta chains were read from a single sample in a study of blood T cell repertoires in COVID-19. Assay used: immunoSEQ multiplex PCR; TCRdb lists only in-frame clones, some missing. This table holds about 120,000 clones, 65% to 80% found once. The sample was peripheral blood. The source of these receptors is a man aged 50 to 59 with acute or convalescent COVID-19. Both conserved end residues are part of each CDR3. A D gene is named only where the DNA matches it firmly. Some rows mark clone size as missing; the rest say once, few, many or name a class of expanded clone.

clone size,V gene,J gene,D gene,CDR3 DNA,CDR3 protein
few,TRBV5-4,TRBJ2-7,TRBD2,TGTGCCAGCAGCCTGGGACTAGCGGGAGATGGGTCCTACGAGCAGTACTTC,CASSLGLAGDGSYEQYF
-,TRBV7-3,TRBJ2-1,TRBD2,TGTGCCAGCAGCTTACTAGCGGGGGACGTATACAATGAGCAGTTCTTC,CASSLLAGDVYNEQFF
-,TRBV11-2,TRBJ2-7,-,TGTGCCAGCAGTGGACTCCGTGAGGAGCAGTACTTC,CASSGLREEQYF
few,TRBV5-1,TRBJ1-1,-,TGCGCCAGCAGCTTGGAACAGGGAAGGGCTTTCTTT,CASSLEQGRAFF
once,TRBV9,TRBJ1-1,TRBD1,TGTGCCAGCAGCGTAGGTCCAGGGGGAACTGAAGCTTTCTTT,CASSVGPGGTEAFF
-,TRBV12-2,TRBJ2-7,-,TGTGCAAGTCGCTTATCCACAGGGAATCCCTACGAGCAGTACTTC,CASRLSTGNPYEQYF
few,TRBV21-1,TRBJ2-7,-,TGTGCCAGCACCAAGACTAGCGGGGCCTTCCACGTCTCCTACGAGCAGTACTTC,CASTKTSGAFHVSYEQYF
-,TRBV7-2,TRBJ1-1,-,TGTGCCAGCAGCTTAGCGAGTGGGTCATCGGGGTGGGAAGCTTTCTTT,CASSLASGSSGWEAFF
-,TRBV19,TRBJ2-4,-,TGTGCCACCGCGAACCAGGGAACCAAAAACATTCAGTACTTC,CATANQGTKNIQYF
-,TRBV9,TRBJ2-5,TRBD1,TGTGCCAGCAGCTCGCGGACAGGTCCCCAAGAGACCCAGTACTTC,CASSSRTGPQETQYF
-,TRBV6-2/TRBV6-3,TRBJ2-1,-,TGTGCCAGCAGTCCCACCGGGACTCCCCACAATGAGCAGTTCTTC,CASSPTGTPHNEQFF
-,TRBV7-2,TRBJ1-5,-,TGTGCCAGCAGCTTGATGACAGCTAGCAATCAGCCCCAGCATTTT,CASSLMTASNQPQHF
-,TRBV18,TRBJ1-6,TRBD1,TGTGCCAGCTCCACCGGGACAGAGAATTCACCCCTCCACTTT,CASSTGTENSPLHF
few,TRBV6-5,TRBJ2-1,TRBD1,TGTGCCAGCACCTCCGGGACAGTCGATGAGCAGTTCTTC,CASTSGTVDEQFF
-,TRBV3-1/TRBV3-2,TRBJ1-2,TRBD1,TGTGCCAGCAGCCAGACAGGGGGCCTGAAGGGCGGCTACACCTTC,CASSQTGGLKGGYTF
-,TRBV5-1,TRBJ2-7,-,TGCGCCAGCAGCTTCCAGGGCTCCGAGCAGTACTTC,CASSFQGSEQYF
-,TRBV5-1,TRBJ2-7,-,TGCGCCAGCAGCTTGGGCGACTACGAGCAGTACTTC,CASSLGDYEQYF
-,TRBV10-3,TRBJ2-3,-,TGTGCCATCAGAGGCGCCGGGACTGAAACTAGCACAGATACGCAGTATTTT,CAIRGAGTETSTDTQYF
-,TRBV5-1,TRBJ2-7,TRBD2,TGCGCCAGCAGCCCGGGAGGGGAGGTGTACGAGCAGTACTTC,CASSPGGEVYEQYF
few,TRBV2,TRBJ1-3,-,TGTGCCAGCAGTCGGGAGAGCTCTGGAAACACCATATATTTT,CASSRESSGNTIYF
few,TRBV30,TRBJ1-2,-,TGTGCCTGGAGTGTCTTAGGCAGGAACTATGGCTACACCTTC,CAWSVLGRNYGYTF
-,TRBV6-6,TRBJ1-5,-,TGTGCCAGCAGCCTGGGGGCCGGCCCCCAGCATTTT,CASSLGAGPQHF
once,TRBV6-5,TRBJ2-5,TRBD2,TGTGCCAGCAGTCGGACTAGCGGGAAAGAGACCCAGTACTTC,CASSRTSGKETQYF
-,TRBV19,TRBJ2-3,TRBD2,TGTGCCAGTAGTATCGGACTAGCGACAGATACGCAGTATTTT,CASSIGLATDTQYF
-,TRBV11-2,TRBJ2-1,-,TGTGCCAGCAGCTGGACGGGGGTTGGTGAGCAGTTCTTC,CASSWTGVGEQFF
-,TRBV27,TRBJ1-5,-,TGTGCCAGCAGTTCGACAGGCGTTAGCAATCAGCCCCAGCATTTT,CASSSTGVSNQPQHF